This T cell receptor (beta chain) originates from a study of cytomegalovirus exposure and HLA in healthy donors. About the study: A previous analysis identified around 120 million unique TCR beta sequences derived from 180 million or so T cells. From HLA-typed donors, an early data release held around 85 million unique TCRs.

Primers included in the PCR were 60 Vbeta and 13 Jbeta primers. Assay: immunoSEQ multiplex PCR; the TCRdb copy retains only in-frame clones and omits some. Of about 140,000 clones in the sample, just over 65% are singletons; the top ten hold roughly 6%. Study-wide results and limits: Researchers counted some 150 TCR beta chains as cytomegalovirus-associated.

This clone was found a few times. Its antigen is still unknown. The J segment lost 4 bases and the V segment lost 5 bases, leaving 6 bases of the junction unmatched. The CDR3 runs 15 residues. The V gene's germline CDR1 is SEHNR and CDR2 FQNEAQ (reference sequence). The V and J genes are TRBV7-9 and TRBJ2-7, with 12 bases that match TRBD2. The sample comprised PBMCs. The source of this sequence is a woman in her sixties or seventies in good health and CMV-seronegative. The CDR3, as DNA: TGTGCCAGCAGCGAGACTAGCGGGAGAGGTTACGAGCAGTACTTC. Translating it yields CASSETSGRGYEQYF.